The next 15 T cell receptor beta chains were all read from a single sample in a study of blood T cells in healthy people across ages. Primed by a sample-barcoded 5' primer and a J-beta primer mix, a second PCR proceeded for about 6 to 12 cycles. A single record per CDR3 protein comes from TCRdb applying MiXCR to the 5' RACE reads. The sample lists about 1 million distinct CDR3 sequences, around 43% occurring once. Sequenced material: blood. The origin of the receptors is a woman aged 55-69 years in good health.

This clonotype has a handful of counts. This sequence joins TRBV4-1 and TRBJ1-6; no clear D. Per the germline V gene, CDR1 is MGHRA and CDR2 is YSYEKL. The germline V and J ends were trimmed by 8 bases and 10 bases, with 18 bases remaining between them. The CDR3 has 14 residues. The CDR3 DNA reads as TGCGCCAGCTCGAGCGGTGCCAATCGGTCACCCCTCCACTTT. This gives the protein CASSSGANRSPLHF.

This clonotype occurred a few times. This chain uses TRBV11-3 with TRBJ2-1, with 8 bases identical to TRBD2. The CDR3 loop spans 14 amino acids. The germline V gene has CDR1 SGHNT and CDR2 YENEEA. V shed 5 bases and J 7 bases; nucleotides not matched to a gene: 7. The CDR3 DNA sequence: TGTGCCAGCAGCCAAGCGGGAGCATGGAATGAGCAGTTCTTC. Amino acid sequence: CASSQAGAWNEQFF.

The V gene is TRBV7-6, the J gene TRBJ2-7; 9 nucleotides align to TRBD2. This CDR3 contains 15 residues. With 1 base clipped from V and 5 bases from J, the junction kept 6 bases outside the gene matches. The germline gives CDR1 SGHVS, CDR2 FNYEAQ. For the CDR3, the DNA is TGTGCCAGCAGCTTAGTAGCGGGAGTTATCCACGAGCAGTACTTC. Protein: CASSLVAGVIHEQYF. The full variable domain, in which reference TRBV7-6 and TRBJ2-7 provide the parts outside the CDR3, is GAGVSQSPRYKVTKRGQDVALRCDPISGHVSLYWYRQALGQGPEFLTYFNYEAQQDKSGLPNDRFSAERPEGSISTLTIQRTEQRDSAMYRCASSLVAGVIHEQYFGPGTRLTVT.

This clonotype was seen a few times. Written as DNA, the CDR3 is TGCAGTGCTAGCTCTAGCCTTTTACTAGCGGAGAATACAGATACGCAGTATTTT. It specifies CSASSSLLLAENTDTQYF. V and J are TRBV20-1 and TRBJ2-3; 8 bases match TRBD2. There are 18 residues in the CDR3. Germline trimming cut 3 bases from V and 3 bases from J; bases unmatched to any gene: 17. Germline lookup yields CDR1 DFQATT and CDR2 SNEGSKA (reference sequence).

The chain uses TRBV20-1 and TRBJ2-1, with 9 nucleotides matching TRBD2. The CDR3 length is 16 residues. Looked up from germline, CDR1 is DFQATT and CDR2 is SNEGSKA (reference sequence). Losses at the gene ends were 1 base for V and 1 base for J; bases not matched to a gene: 5. Here the CDR3 reads CSARVPSGKSYNEQFF. The CDR3 DNA sequence: TGCAGTGCTAGAGTCCCTAGCGGGAAATCCTACAATGAGCAGTTCTTC.

This clonotype was seen ten or more times. J is TRBJ2-5 and V is TRBV28, with D possibly being TRBD1 or TRBD2 (6 bases each). The CDR3 has 11 amino acids. V dropped 6 bases and J dropped 11 bases, with 13 bases sitting between them. Germline-derived CDR1 and CDR2 are MDHEN and SYDVKM. The CDR3, as DNA: TGTGCCAGCAGCCCGGAGGGGGAGCAGTACTTC. As protein: CASSPEGEQYF. Looking up the rest from reference TRBV28 and TRBJ2-5 gives the full variable domain: DVKVTQSSRYLVKRTGEKVFLECVQDMDHENMFWYRQDPGLGLRLIYFSYDVKMKEKGDIPEGYSVSREKKERFSLILESASTNQTSMYLCASSPEGEQYFGPGTRLLVL.

This clonotype was found a few times. V gene TRBV6-4 combines with J gene TRBJ1-5; tentative D call: TRBD1 (5 bases). CDR1 and CDR2 (germline): MRHNA, SNTAGT. Trimming cost V 8 bases and J 0 bases, with 17 bases left between them. The CDR3 has 16 residues. The CDR3 bases are TGTGCCAGCGGATCAACAGCAGGGTATAGCAATCAGCCCCAGCATTTT. Translating gives CASGSTAGYSNQPQHF.

The J gene is TRBJ2-4, the V gene TRBV9, with D possibly being TRBD1 or TRBD2 (5 bases each). The germline gives CDR1 SGDLS, CDR2 YYNGEE. V dropped 0 bases and J dropped 9 bases, with 16 bases sitting between them. This CDR3 has 15 amino acids. CDR3 nucleotides: TGTGCCAGCAGCGTAGAGCAGGGTTGGGAGAGCATTCAGTACTTC. Translating gives CASSVEQGWESIQYF.

The chain joins TRBV12-3 or TRBV12-4 to TRBJ1-6; D remains unclear. The CDR3 is 14 amino acids. Trimming cost V 2 bases and J 6 bases, with 8 bases left between them. The CDR3 nucleotides are TGTGCCAGCAGTTTACGACGGCCTAATTCACCCCTCCACTTT. Its translation is CASSLRRPNSPLHF.

This clonotype was detected once. This chain joins TRBV29-1 and TRBJ1-2, with D perhaps matching TRBD1 (5 bases). CDR3 length equals 13 residues. V was pared by 6 bases and J by 6 bases, with 17 bases between. Germline CDR1 reads SQVTM; CDR2 reads ANQGSEA. Here the CDR3 reads CSVAARDSNGYTF. CDR3 nucleotides: TGCAGCGTCGCAGCCAGGGATTCCAATGGCTACACCTTC.

The rearrangement joins TRBV27 to TRBJ2-7; D call uncertain. This CDR3 has 15 residues. Trimming took off 5 bases at V and 0 bases at J, with 14 bases between the two ends. Germline CDR1 MNHEY, CDR2 SMNVEV (reference sequence). The DNA for the CDR3 is TGTGCCAGCAGTCTTAATCAACAAAGCTCCTACGAGCAGTACTTC. Residues: CASSLNQQSSYEQYF.

The chain employs TRBV25-1 and TRBJ2-1; TRBD1 matches 8 bases. The CDR3 has 13 amino acids. With 6 bases clipped from V and 10 bases from J, the junction kept 8 bases outside the gene matches. Germline CDR1 MGHDK, CDR2 SYGVNS. In DNA, the CDR3 is TGTGCCAGCAGAGAAGCAGGGGGCAGGGAGCAGTTCTTC. Encoded protein: CASREAGGREQFF.

The V call is TRBV25-1, the J call TRBJ2-2; a weak D match, TRBD2 (6 bases). The CDR3 sequence is 15 residues long. In germline, CDR1 is MGHDK, CDR2 SYGVNS. V lost 4 bases and J lost 6, with 15 bases in between. CDR3 sequence (DNA): TGTGCCAGCAGTGCGGGACGGGAGATTCCCGGGGAGCTGTTTTTT. This codes for CASSAGREIPGELFF.

This chain connects TRBV11-2 to TRBJ2-3; no definite D call. Trimming cost V 5 bases and J 1 base, with 13 bases left between them. This CDR3 has 15 amino acids. Germline loops: CDR1 SGHAT, CDR2 FQNNGV. The DNA of the CDR3 is TGTGCCAGCAGCCCCCTGAAGCCCGGCACAGATACGCAGTATTTT. Its protein is CASSPLKPGTDTQYF.

This chain links TRBV4-1 with TRBJ2-2; weak D call: TRBD1 (6 bases). The V and J ends lost 3 bases and 0 bases respectively, with 8 bases between them. Germline V lookup: CDR1 MGHRA, CDR2 YSYEKL. The CDR3 consists of 15 residues. CDR3 bases: TGCGCCAGCAGCCACGGACAGACGAACACCGGGGAGCTGTTTTTT. Its protein product is CASSHGQTNTGELFF.